Below are 23 T cell receptor beta chains sequenced from a single sample in a study of cytomegalovirus exposure and HLA in healthy donors. PCR primers comprised 60 Vbeta and 13 Jbeta primers. The protocol was immunoSEQ multiplex PCR, while the TCRdb copy is restricted to in-frame clones and leaves out a portion. The sample has about 82,000 clones. Sequencing was done on a sample of PBMCs. The source of these receptors is a young woman in good health and CMV-seronegative.

V and J are TRBV5-4 and TRBJ2-5; the D is unclear. Matching the DNA end better, TRBJ2-7 makes the J call doubtful. Per the germline V gene, CDR1 is SGHNT and CDR2 is YYREEE (reference sequence). The CDR3 covers 16 residues. The CDR3 here is CASSLARGSTNHEQYF. The CDR3 DNA reads as TGTGCCAGCAGCTTGGCCCGCGGCTCCACGAACCACGAGCAGTACTTC.

The chain couples TRBV6-5 to TRBJ1-4; the D gene is possibly TRBD1 (5 bases). The germline V gene has CDR1 MNHEY and CDR2 SVGAGI. The CDR3 loop spans 15 amino acids. The ends were cut back, 6 bases at V and 2 bases at J, with 13 bases in the middle. This chain's CDR3 is CASRSSGMTNEKLFF. CDR3 nucleotides: TGTGCCAGCAGATCCTCAGGGATGACTAATGAAAAACTGTTTTTT.

On this clone: One end of the junction is discordant with germline, which a read error may explain. The rearrangement links TRBV5-6 to TRBJ1-1, with D possibly matching TRBD1 (5 bases). The germline gives CDR1 SGHDT, CDR2 YYEEEE. This CDR3 spans 16 amino acids. CDR3 in DNA: TGTGCCAGCAGTTTGGGTCGGGGACTGTGGAACACTGAAGCTTTCTTT. Translating gives CASSLGRGLWNTEAFF. The variable domain in full, completed from reference TRBV5-6 and TRBJ1-1, reads DAGVTQSPTHLIKTRGQQVTLRCSPKSGHDTVSWYQQALGQGPQFIFQYYEEEERQRGNFPDRFSGHQFPNYSSELNVNALLLGDSALYLCASSLGRGLWNTEAFFGQGTRLTVV.

CDR3 DNA: TGCAGCGCCCTGAAGCCAGGAGGGATTGCCACTGAAGCTTTCTTT. Its protein product is CSALKPGGIATEAFF. The gene calls are TRBV29-1 and TRBJ1-1; no reliable D call. The CDR3 length is 15 residues. V lost 7 bases and J 4 bases, leaving 22 bases between the germline ends. Germline assignment: CDR1 SQVTM and CDR2 ANQGSEA.

The chain couples TRBV6-1 to TRBJ1-1; TRBD1 might be the D (6 bases). CDR1 and CDR2 (germline): MNHNS, SASEGT. The CDR3 extends over 15 amino acids. Trimming cost V 7 bases and J 0 bases, with 15 bases left between them. CDR3 region: CASTQGPRMNTEAFF. The DNA of the CDR3 is TGTGCCAGCACACAGGGACCCAGGATGAACACTGAAGCTTTCTTT.

The chain combines TRBV5-6 with TRBJ2-3; TRBD2 matches 9 bases. V gave up 1 base and J gave up 6 bases; unmatched junction bases: 12. The CDR3 totals 17 residues. CDR1 and CDR2 (germline): SGHDT, YYEEEE. The CDR3 loop reads CASSLKGLAFGADTQYF. The CDR3 DNA sequence: TGTGCCAGCAGCTTGAAAGGACTAGCGTTCGGAGCGGATACGCAGTATTTT.

The genes are TRBV5-1 and TRBJ2-5; D might be TRBD2 (7 bases). The J call may be wrong; the DNA end is better matched by TRBJ2-7. This CDR3 is built from 16 residues. Per the germline V gene, CDR1 is SGHRS and CDR2 is YFSETQ. The CDR3: CASSLDDGGLSYEQYF. The CDR3 DNA is TGCGCCAGCAGCTTGGACGACGGGGGGCTCTCCTACGAGCAGTACTTC.

This chain uses TRBV5-1 with TRBJ2-1, with D perhaps matching TRBD1 (6 bases). The CDR3 is 14 residues long. In germline, CDR1 is SGHRS, CDR2 YFSETQ. The V end was cut by 7 bases, the J end by 2 bases, with 13 bases between. CDR3 in DNA: TGCGCCAGCGGCCCAGGGGACCCCTACAATGAGCAGTTCTTC. This gives the protein CASGPGDPYNEQFF. The variable domain in full, with the rest retrieved from reference TRBV5-1 and TRBJ2-1, is KAGVTQTPRYLIKTRGQQVTLSCSPISGHRSVSWYQQTPGQGLQFLFEYFSETQRNKGNFPGRFSGRQFSNSRSEMNVSTLELGDSALYLCASGPGDPYNEQFFGPGTRLTVL.

The chain couples TRBV5-6 to TRBJ2-3; 7 bases map to TRBD1. J gave up 4 bases and V 0 bases, and 2 bases lay outside the gene matches. The CDR3 contains 14 residues. CDR1 is SGHDT, CDR2 YYEEEE, per germline. CDR3 loop: CASSLVGTADTQYF. Written as DNA, the CDR3 is TGTGCCAGCAGCTTGGTTGGGACAGCAGATACGCAGTATTTT. The entire variable domain, with the rest obtained from reference TRBV5-6 and TRBJ2-3, is as follows: DAGVTQSPTHLIKTRGQQVTLRCSPKSGHDTVSWYQQALGQGPQFIFQYYEEEERQRGNFPDRFSGHQFPNYSSELNVNALLLGDSALYLCASSLVGTADTQYFGPGTRLTVL.

V usage is TRBV29-1 and J usage is TRBJ1-2, with D unclear. The ends were cut back, 6 bases at V and 8 bases at J, with 16 bases in the middle. This CDR3 has 12 residues. Germline CDR1 SQVTM, CDR2 ANQGSEA. CDR3 sequence reads: CSVKAFSGGYTF. In nucleotides, the CDR3 is TGCAGCGTGAAGGCTTTCTCGGGAGGCTACACCTTC.

The chain has TRBV6-4 and TRBJ1-1; tentatively, D is TRBD1 (5 bases). The CDR3 contains 15 residues. V lost 6 bases to trimming and J lost 0 bases, with 14 bases between them. Per the germline V gene, CDR1 is MRHNA and CDR2 is SNTAGT. The CDR3 spells CASRREAGMNTEAFF. CDR3 coding DNA: TGTGCCAGCAGAAGGGAGGCAGGGATGAACACTGAAGCTTTCTTT.

The chain couples TRBV13 to TRBJ1-2; 7 nucleotides agree with TRBD1. CDR1 is PRHDT, CDR2 FYEKMQ, per germline (reference sequence). V trimming: 4 bases; J trimming: 4 bases; junction bases outside the gene matches: 3. The CDR3 is 13 amino acids. The CDR3 reads CASSSGGSYGYTF. In DNA form, the CDR3 reads TGTGCCAGCAGCTCAGGGGGGAGCTATGGCTACACCTTC. The entire variable domain, with the rest obtained from reference TRBV13 and TRBJ1-2, is as follows: AAGVIQSPRHLIKEKRETATLKCYPIPRHDTVYWYQQGPGQDPQFLISFYEKMQSDKGSIPDRFSAQQFSDYHSELNMSSLELGDSALYFCASSSGGSYGYTFGSGTRLTVV.

The DNA of the CDR3 is TGTGCCAGCAGTGAATCGACAGTATCTAGCACAGATACGCAGTATTTT. This translates into CASSESTVSSTDTQYF. The rearrangement uses TRBV6-1 and TRBJ2-3, with D possibly TRBD1 on 5 matching bases. This CDR3 is built from 16 residues. V lost 2 bases and J 0 bases, leaving 12 bases between the germline ends. The germline gives CDR1 MNHNS, CDR2 SASEGT.

V and J are TRBV29-1 and TRBJ2-5; D gene unclear. Germline CDR1 and CDR2: SQVTM and ANQGSEA. The V end was cut by 5 bases, the J end by 2 bases, with 3 bases between. This CDR3 comprises 10 residues. CDR3 sequence: CSVLQETQYF. CDR3 DNA sequence: TGCAGCGTTCTACAAGAGACCCAGTACTTC.

V is TRBV6-5 and J is TRBJ2-7, with D maybe TRBD1 (6 bases). This CDR3 is built from 16 residues. Germline CDR1 MNHEY, CDR2 SVGAGI. Trimming pared 4 bases from V and 4 bases from J, leaving 20 bases between. CDR3 amino acids: CASSSNTPGDWYEQYF. In DNA, the CDR3 is TGTGCCAGCAGTTCCAACACCCCAGGGGATTGGTACGAGCAGTACTTC.

The chain carries TRBV9 and TRBJ1-1; a possible D gene is TRBD1 (5 bases). The CDR3 totals 14 residues. Trimming took off 2 bases at V and 4 bases at J, with 12 bases between the two ends. In germline, CDR1 is SGDLS, CDR2 YYNGEE. The CDR3 reads CASSVGEGFTEAFF. Written as DNA, the CDR3 is TGTGCCAGCAGCGTGGGGGAGGGTTTCACTGAAGCTTTCTTT.

V gene TRBV5-1 combines with J gene TRBJ2-7, with D possibly being TRBD1 (6 bases). CDR3 length equals 14 residues. Germline CDR1 SGHRS, CDR2 YFSETQ. Trimming left V 5 bases short and J 0 bases short, with 12 bases between. The CDR3 here is CASRIRDNSYEQYF. The CDR3 DNA reads TGCGCCAGCAGAATCCGGGACAACTCCTACGAGCAGTACTTC. Supplemented by reference TRBV5-1 and TRBJ2-7, the full variable domain reads KAGVTQTPRYLIKTRGQQVTLSCSPISGHRSVSWYQQTPGQGLQFLFEYFSETQRNKGNFPGRFSGRQFSNSRSEMNVSTLELGDSALYLCASRIRDNSYEQYFGPGTRLTVT.

The chain is built from TRBV19 and TRBJ2-6; 7 bases fit TRBD1. V lost 1 base, J lost 0 bases, and 3 bases stayed unmatched. The CDR3 totals 17 residues. From germline, CDR1 is LNHDA and CDR2 SQIVND (reference sequence). The CDR3 coding sequence is TGTGCCAGTAGTATAGGGACAGGCGCCTCTGGGGCCAACGTCCTGACTTTC. It translates to CASSIGTGASGANVLTF.

The chain recombines TRBV7-9 with TRBJ1-2, with 7 positions matching TRBD1. Looked up from germline, CDR1 is SEHNR and CDR2 is FQNEAQ (reference sequence). The trim removed 4 bases at V and 4 bases at J, leaving 6 bases unmatched. This CDR3 has 14 residues. The CDR3 is CASSSPGQPYGYTF. Written as DNA, the CDR3 is TGTGCCAGCAGCTCCCCGGGACAGCCCTATGGCTACACCTTC.

The chain has TRBV6-5 and TRBJ1-4; 8 bases align to TRBD1. The CDR3 is 15 residues long. With 6 bases clipped from V and 3 bases from J, the junction kept 6 bases outside the gene matches. Germline V lookup: CDR1 MNHEY, CDR2 SVGAGI. CDR3 in DNA: TGTGCCAGCAGCTATGACAGGGGATCTAATGAAAAACTGTTTTTT. This gives the protein CASSYDRGSNEKLFF.

The chain joins TRBV18 to TRBJ2-3, with 8 bases matching TRBD1. This CDR3 is 17 amino acids long. V shed 3 bases and J 0 bases; nucleotides not matched to a gene: 8. Germline CDR1 is KGHSH and CDR2 is LQKENI. As DNA, the CDR3 is TGTGCCAGCTCACCGTATCTTAACAGGGGGAGCACAGATACGCAGTATTTT. Protein product: CASSPYLNRGSTDTQYF.

The chain is built from TRBV6-5 and TRBJ2-7; 7 bases agree with TRBD1. CDR1 MNHEY and CDR2 SVGAGI come from the germline V gene. Trimming took 5 bases from V and 6 from J; bases not matched to a gene: 7. CDR3 size: 13 residues. The CDR3 bases are TGTGCCAGCAGTAACGGACAGGTCGGCGAGCAGTACTTC. Translation gives CASSNGQVGEQYF.

The chain is built from TRBV4-1 and TRBJ1-4; D possibly corresponds to TRBD1 (5 bases). The V end was cut by 1 base, the J end by 4 bases, with 13 bases between. Per germline, CDR1 MGHRA and CDR2 YSYEKL. This CDR3 has 16 amino acids. The CDR3 DNA follows: TGCGCCAGCAGCCAAGGGGACGGGGGAAATAATGAAAAACTGTTTTTT. This gives the protein CASSQGDGGNNEKLFF.